A selection of T cell receptor beta chains follows, all from one sample in a study of Ad26.COV2.S vaccination and SARS-CoV-2 variants. TCRdb keeps only in-frame clones here, not all; method: immunoSEQ multiplex PCR. The top ten hold about 4.6% of the sample, which has about 350,000 clones, around 89% seen once. This material consisted of peripheral blood, taken in a trial of Ad26.COV2.S vaccine versus placebo. The source is a person between 18 and 65 years old who received the Ad26.COV2.S COVID-19 vaccine or a placebo. Both conserved end residues are part of each CDR3. Fields, in order: J gene, clone size, D gene, V gene, CDR3 protein, CDR3 DNA. D genes are given only for firm matches. Size tells how often a clone was seen (once, few, many) or the class of an expanded clone, and some rows leave it out.

>TRBJ2-7|NA|TRBD2|TRBV7-2
CASRTKGLGVYEQYF
TGTGCCAGCAGGACCAAGGGACTAGGAGTATACGAGCAGTACTTC
>TRBJ1-1|NA|NA|TRBV10-3
CAISQGGTEAFF
TGTGCCATCAGTCAGGGCGGGACTGAAGCTTTCTTT
>TRBJ2-3|NA|NA|TRBV6-2/TRBV6-3
CASSYPTDTQYF
TGTGCCAGCAGTTATCCCACAGATACGCAGTATTTT
>TRBJ2-3|NA|NA|TRBV6-5
CASSYEGTSTDTQYF
TGTGCCAGCAGTTACGAGGGAACCAGCACAGATACGCAGTATTTT
>TRBJ1-1|NA|NA|TRBV6-5
CASTSRAAEAFF
TGTGCCAGCACCTCAAGGGCGGCTGAAGCTTTCTTT
>TRBJ2-5|NA|NA|TRBV15
CATSRGPGGFQETQYF
TGTGCCACCAGCAGAGGCCCGGGGGGCTTCCAAGAGACCCAGTACTTC
>TRBJ2-7|NA|TRBD1|TRBV7-8
CASSAGTGVGEQYF
TGTGCCAGCAGCGCAGGGACAGGGGTGGGCGAGCAGTACTTC
>TRBJ2-7|once|TRBD2|TRBV18
CASSPSLAGGKGEQYF
TGTGCCAGCTCACCCTCTCTAGCGGGAGGAAAAGGCGAGCAGTACTTC
>TRBJ2-3|NA|TRBD2|TRBV9
CASSVALGTSGVLRSDTQYF
TGTGCCAGCAGCGTAGCTCTTGGGACTAGCGGGGTTCTCCGATCAGATACGCAGTATTTT
>TRBJ1-5|NA|TRBD1|TRBV7-8
CASSLGQASNQPQHF
TGTGCCAGCAGCCTGGGACAGGCAAGCAATCAGCCCCAGCATTTT
>TRBJ2-1|NA|NA|TRBV19
CASRTRAGTEQFF
TGTGCCAGTAGGACAAGAGCGGGCACTGAGCAGTTCTTC
>TRBJ2-3|NA|TRBD2|TRBV20-1
CSASESSGDGTDTQYF
TGCAGTGCTAGTGAGTCTAGCGGGGACGGCACAGATACGCAGTATTTT
>TRBJ2-5|NA|NA|TRBV3-1/TRBV3-2
CASSQDNAGYQETQYF
TGTGCCAGCAGCCAAGATAATGCGGGGTACCAAGAGACCCAGTACTTC
>TRBJ2-3|NA|TRBD2|TRBV7-2
CASSSPKTSGITDTQYF
TGTGCCAGCAGCTCCCCGAAGACTAGCGGGATTACAGATACGCAGTATTTT
>TRBJ1-2|NA|NA|TRBV4-1
CASSQDRNYGYTF
TGCGCCAGCAGCCAAGATAGGAATTATGGCTACACCTTC
>TRBJ2-3|NA|TRBD1|TRBV29-1
CSVEEGQGYTDTQYF
TGCAGCGTTGAAGAGGGACAGGGGTACACAGATACGCAGTATTTT
>TRBJ2-1|NA|NA|TRBV5-4
CASSLDLNEQFF
TGTGCCAGCAGTCTGGACCTCAATGAGCAGTTCTTC
>TRBJ2-7|NA|TRBD1|TRBV6-4
CASTIDRDRGNEQYF
TGTGCCAGCACAATTGACCGGGACAGGGGGAACGAGCAGTACTTC
>TRBJ2-3|few|TRBD1|TRBV6-5
CASSRQGAVSDTQYF
TGTGCCAGCAGCCGACAGGGGGCAGTTTCAGATACGCAGTATTTT
>TRBJ1-5|NA|TRBD1|TRBV5-6
CASSLGGQGVQPQHF
TGTGCCAGCAGCTTGGGGGGTCAGGGGGTTCAGCCCCAGCATTTT
>TRBJ2-1|NA|TRBD1|TRBV3-1/TRBV3-2
CASSQVRGNEQFF
TGTGCCAGCAGCCAAGTCAGGGGGAATGAGCAGTTCTTC
>TRBJ1-4|NA|NA|TRBV5-1
CASSGGPEGRSGEKLFF
TGCGCCAGCAGCGGCGGCCCGGAGGGGAGGAGTGGCGAAAAACTGTTTTTT
>TRBJ1-6|NA|NA|TRBV3-1/TRBV3-2
CASSQDPSTRYNSPLHF
TGTGCCAGCAGCCAAGACCCCTCGACAAGGTATAATTCACCCCTCCACTTT
>TRBJ1-2|NA|NA|TRBV6-2/TRBV6-3
CASSRGGGGNYGYTF
TGTGCCAGCAGTAGAGGGGGAGGAGGTAACTATGGCTACACCTTC
>TRBJ1-1|NA|NA|TRBV6-2/TRBV6-3
CASRPDTAMNTEAFF
TGTGCCAGCAGACCTGACACGGCGATGAACACTGAAGCTTTCTTT
>TRBJ1-4|once|TRBD1|TRBV6-2/TRBV6-3
CASSYSTGSEKLFF
TGTGCCAGCAGTTACTCGACAGGGAGTGAAAAACTGTTTTTT
>TRBJ2-4|NA|NA|TRBV19
CASSEKTGPKNIQYF
TGTGCCAGTAGCGAGAAAACAGGGCCCAAAAACATTCAGTACTTC
>TRBJ2-1|NA|NA|TRBV15
CATSRAEDLTGINEQFF
TGTGCCACCAGCAGGGCTGAGGACTTAACAGGGATAAATGAGCAGTTCTTC
>TRBJ2-5|NA|TRBD2|TRBV28
CASSSFIGGKETQYF
TGTGCCAGCAGTTCGTTTATCGGGGGGAAAGAGACCCAGTACTTC
>TRBJ1-1|NA|NA|TRBV13
CATTDGGRVSTPEAFF
TGTGCGACCACAGACGGAGGCAGGGTGTCGACGCCTGAAGCTTTCTTT
>TRBJ2-2|NA|NA|TRBV6-5
CASSYSKGNTGELFF
TGTGCCAGCAGTTACTCGAAGGGGAACACCGGGGAGCTGTTTTTT
>TRBJ2-1|NA|TRBD1|TRBV6-2/TRBV6-3
CASSYAGQGFYEQFF
TGTGCCAGCAGTTACGCAGGACAGGGTTTTTATGAGCAGTTCTTC
>TRBJ2-3|NA|TRBD2|TRBV4-2
CASSQASGKADTQYF
TGTGCCAGCAGCCAGGCTAGCGGGAAAGCAGATACGCAGTATTTT
>TRBJ2-1|NA|NA|TRBV7-9
CASSLPPGEQFF
TGTGCCAGCAGCTTGCCCCCAGGGGAGCAGTTCTTC
>TRBJ2-2|NA|NA|TRBV29-1
CSVVMGAGELFF
TGCAGCGTTGTAATGGGGGCTGGGGAGCTGTTTTTT
>TRBJ1-5|NA|NA|TRBV6-5
CASTRGGYSNQPQHF
TGTGCCAGTACCAGGGGAGGGTATAGCAATCAGCCCCAGCATTTT
>TRBJ1-1|NA|NA|TRBV30
CAWRAQGNTEAFF
TGTGCCTGGAGAGCACAGGGGAACACTGAAGCTTTCTTT
>TRBJ2-1|NA|NA|TRBV4-3
CASSQARDSPYNEQFF
TGCGCCAGCAGCCAAGCGCGGGACAGCCCCTACAATGAGCAGTTCTTC
>TRBJ1-4|few|NA|TRBV15
CATSRSGDGEKLFF
TGTGCCACCAGCAGATCAGGGGATGGTGAAAAACTGTTTTTT
>TRBJ2-1|NA|TRBD2|TRBV20-1
CSAGGVDQQFF
TGCAGTGCTGGGGGGGTAGACCAGCAGTTCTTC
>TRBJ1-2|once|NA|TRBV6-2/TRBV6-3
CASSLGGASFYGYTF
TGTGCCAGCAGCCTGGGGGGGGCATCGTTTTATGGCTACACCTTC
>TRBJ2-5|NA|NA|TRBV10-2
CASSNEPGDGTQYF
TGCGCCAGCAGTAATGAACCGGGGGATGGGACCCAGTACTTC
>TRBJ2-6|NA|NA|TRBV5-1
CASSLTGANVLTF
TGCGCCAGCAGCTTGACTGGGGCCAACGTCCTGACTTTC
>TRBJ2-7|NA|NA|TRBV24-1
CATSDSRSASYEQYF
TGTGCCACCAGTGATTCGAGGTCAGCCTCCTACGAGCAGTACTTC
>TRBJ1-4|NA|NA|TRBV19
CASRSPSATNEKLFF
TGTGCCAGTAGGTCGCCCTCAGCAACTAATGAAAAACTGTTTTTT
>TRBJ2-7|NA|TRBD2|TRBV6-2/TRBV6-3
CASSTRAFGTSGSYEQYF
TGTGCCAGCAGTACCAGGGCGTTCGGGACTAGCGGCTCCTACGAGCAGTACTTC
>TRBJ1-2|NA|TRBD1|TRBV6-1
CASQTGTNYGYTF
TGTGCCAGCCAGACAGGGACTAACTATGGCTACACCTTC
>TRBJ1-5|NA|TRBD1|TRBV28
CASRRQGASNQPQHF
TGTGCCAGCAGGCGACAGGGGGCGAGCAATCAGCCCCAGCATTTT
>TRBJ1-3|once|NA|TRBV11-2
CASSITRSGNTIYF
TGTGCCAGCAGCATCACCCGATCTGGAAACACCATATATTTT
>TRBJ1-6|once|TRBD1|TRBV9
CASSVGDSNNSPLHF
TGTGCCAGCAGCGTAGGGGACAGCAACAATTCACCCCTCCACTTT
>TRBJ2-2|NA|TRBD2|TRBV5-1
CASSGDLAGLSGELFF
TGCGCCAGCAGCGGAGATCTAGCGGGATTGTCCGGGGAGCTGTTTTTT
>TRBJ1-1|NA|NA|TRBV7-9
CASSSVAGLGTEAFF
TGTGCCAGCAGCTCAGTCGCGGGTTTAGGGACTGAAGCTTTCTTT
>TRBJ1-4|NA|TRBD1|TRBV5-4
CASSWRGTGSSRKLFF
TGTGCCAGCAGCTGGAGAGGGACAGGGAGTTCAAGAAAACTGTTTTTT
>TRBJ2-3|NA|TRBD2|TRBV28
CASSGGLAGVTDTQYF
TGTGCCAGCAGTGGGGGACTAGCGGGAGTCACAGATACGCAGTATTTT
>TRBJ2-1|once|TRBD2|TRBV29-1
CSVLTSGRYNEQFF
TGCAGCGTTTTGACTAGCGGGAGATACAATGAGCAGTTCTTC
>TRBJ2-1|few|NA|TRBV4-2
CASSQDGDYAQFF
TGTGCCAGCAGCCAAGACGGAGACTATGCGCAGTTCTTC
>TRBJ1-1|NA|NA|TRBV6-1
CASSEAYTEAFF
TGTGCCAGCAGTGAAGCGTACACTGAAGCTTTCTTT
>TRBJ2-2|NA|TRBD2|TRBV7-2
CASSLGVTSSGELFF
TGTGCCAGCAGCTTAGGGGTGACTAGCTCCGGGGAGCTGTTTTTT